Listed below are T cell receptor beta chains from one sample, sequenced in a study of blood T cell repertoires in COVID-19. Assay used: immunoSEQ multiplex PCR; TCRdb lists only in-frame clones, some missing. Found here are some 280,000 clones, roughly 85% of them singletons; the top ten hold approximately 3%. Sample: peripheral blood. These receptor sequences come from a woman between 25 and 40 years old with active or convalescent COVID-19. Each CDR3 is given with its conserved first and last residue. A D gene is named only where the DNA matches it firmly. A clone size is listed for some rows: how often the clone was seen (once, few, many), or a class if it is expanded.

J gene,D gene,clone size,V gene,CDR3 protein
TRBJ2-7,-,-,TRBV5-6,CASSWGYRRGAYEQYF
TRBJ1-1,-,-,TRBV6-5,CASRVLGEVTEAFF
TRBJ2-5,TRBD2,-,TRBV6-1,CASSEFAVSGGQETQYF
TRBJ1-1,-,-,TRBV10-3,CAIRLTDLNTEAFF
TRBJ2-5,TRBD2,-,TRBV18,CASSQELAGSETQYF
TRBJ1-3,TRBD1,-,TRBV7-2,CASSLAGQGLGNTIYF
TRBJ1-2,-,-,TRBV5-5,CASSSGQHYGYTF
TRBJ1-5,-,-,TRBV6-2/TRBV6-3,CASSDGRMGAISNQPQHF
TRBJ1-1,-,-,TRBV6-5,CASSTGRTEAFF
TRBJ1-6,TRBD1,-,TRBV5-1,CASSLGTGGSPLHF
TRBJ1-2,-,-,TRBV2,CASRTDRLDGYTF
TRBJ1-2,TRBD1,once,TRBV7-2,CASSARGTGLGGYTF
TRBJ1-6,-,-,TRBV5-1,CASRAGDNSPLHF
TRBJ2-3,TRBD1,-,TRBV18,CASGRTGSTDTQYF
TRBJ1-5,-,-,TRBV28,CASSTGFYNQPQHF
TRBJ2-1,TRBD1,-,TRBV9,CASSVGQGVYNEQFF
TRBJ2-5,TRBD1,once,TRBV5-4,CASSSGQGAETQYF
TRBJ2-2,TRBD1,-,TRBV23-1,CASSQPRQGQNTGELFF
TRBJ1-6,-,-,TRBV28,CASSSGAFESSPLHF
TRBJ1-2,TRBD1,-,TRBV19,CASSIPRTGLNYGYTF
TRBJ1-3,-,once,TRBV18,CASSPIGDVSGNTIYF
TRBJ1-5,-,-,TRBV18,CASSTQGLGNQPQHF
TRBJ2-7,-,-,TRBV4-1,CASSAAFGGSPSYEQYF
TRBJ1-5,TRBD1,few,TRBV5-6,CASSSLADRADQPQHF
TRBJ1-1,-,-,TRBV28,CASSGSGTEAFF
TRBJ2-7,-,-,TRBV6-5,CASGTPPYEQYF
TRBJ1-1,-,-,TRBV29-1,CSVGRGAVNTEAFF
TRBJ2-3,TRBD1,-,TRBV18,CASSPPTGAGTDTQYF